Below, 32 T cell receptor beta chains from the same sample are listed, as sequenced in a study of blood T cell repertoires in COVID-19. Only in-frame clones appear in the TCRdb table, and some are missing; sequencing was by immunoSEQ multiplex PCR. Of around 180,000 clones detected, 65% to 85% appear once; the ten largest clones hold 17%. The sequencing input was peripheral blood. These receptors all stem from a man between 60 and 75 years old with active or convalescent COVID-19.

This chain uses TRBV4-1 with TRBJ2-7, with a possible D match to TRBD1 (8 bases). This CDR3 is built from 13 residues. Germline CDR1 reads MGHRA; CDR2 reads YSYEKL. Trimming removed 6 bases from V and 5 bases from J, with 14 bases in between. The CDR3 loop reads CASRLQGGDEQYF. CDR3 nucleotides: TGCGCCAGCAGGTTACAGGGGGGGGACGAGCAGTACTTC.

CDR3 nucleotides: TGTGCCAGCAGTTTCCGACAGGGGAGTCCAGAGACCCAGTACTTC. This codes for CASSFRQGSPETQYF. The gene calls are TRBV27 and TRBJ2-5, with 8 bases aligning to TRBD1. Germline lookup yields CDR1 MNHEY and CDR2 SMNVEV (reference sequence). With 3 bases clipped from V and 4 bases from J, the junction kept 7 bases outside the gene matches. The CDR3 spans 15 residues.

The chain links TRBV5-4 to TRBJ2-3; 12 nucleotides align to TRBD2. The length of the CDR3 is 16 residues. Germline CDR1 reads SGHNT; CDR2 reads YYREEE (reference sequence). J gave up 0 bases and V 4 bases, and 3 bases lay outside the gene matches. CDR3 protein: CASSAGLAGSTDTQYF. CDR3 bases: TGTGCCAGCAGCGCTGGACTAGCGGGAAGCACAGATACGCAGTATTTT.

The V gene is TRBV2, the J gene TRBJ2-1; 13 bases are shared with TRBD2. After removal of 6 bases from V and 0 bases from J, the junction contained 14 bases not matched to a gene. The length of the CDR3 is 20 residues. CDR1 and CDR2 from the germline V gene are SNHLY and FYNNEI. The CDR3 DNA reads TGTGCCAGCAGAGACACCGGGACTAGCGGGATACTCCTCTCCTACAATGAGCAGTTCTTC. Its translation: CASRDTGTSGILLSYNEQFF.

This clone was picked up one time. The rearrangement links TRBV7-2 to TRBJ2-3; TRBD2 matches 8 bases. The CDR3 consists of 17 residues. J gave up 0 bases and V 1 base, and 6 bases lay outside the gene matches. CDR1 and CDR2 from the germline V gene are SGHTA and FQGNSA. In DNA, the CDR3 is TGTGCCAGCAGCTTAGGGGGAGCGGGGGTTAGCACAGATACGCAGTATTTT. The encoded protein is CASSLGGAGVSTDTQYF.

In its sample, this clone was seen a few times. CDR3 in amino acids: CATSARRQGPQHF. The CDR3 DNA follows: TGTGCCACCAGTGCCCGGAGGCAAGGACCCCAGCATTTT. V gene TRBV24-1 combines with J gene TRBJ1-5; the D is unclear. The V and J ends lost 5 bases and 10 bases respectively, with 14 bases between them. The CDR3 loop spans 13 amino acids. CDR1 and CDR2 (germline): KGHDR, SFDVKD.

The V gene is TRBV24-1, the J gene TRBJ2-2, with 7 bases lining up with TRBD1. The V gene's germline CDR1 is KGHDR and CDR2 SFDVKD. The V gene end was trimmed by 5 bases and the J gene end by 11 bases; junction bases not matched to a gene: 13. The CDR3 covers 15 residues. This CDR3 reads CATSGRTGLISELFF. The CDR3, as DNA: TGTGCCACCAGTGGCCGGACAGGACTTATTAGCGAGCTGTTTTTT.

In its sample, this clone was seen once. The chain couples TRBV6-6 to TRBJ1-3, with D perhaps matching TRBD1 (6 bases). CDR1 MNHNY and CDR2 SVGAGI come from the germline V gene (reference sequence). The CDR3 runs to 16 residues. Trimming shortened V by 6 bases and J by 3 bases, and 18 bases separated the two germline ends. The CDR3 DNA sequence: TGTGCCAGCAGGCGGATTTTGACAGGCGATGGAAACACCATATATTTT. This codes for CASRRILTGDGNTIYF.

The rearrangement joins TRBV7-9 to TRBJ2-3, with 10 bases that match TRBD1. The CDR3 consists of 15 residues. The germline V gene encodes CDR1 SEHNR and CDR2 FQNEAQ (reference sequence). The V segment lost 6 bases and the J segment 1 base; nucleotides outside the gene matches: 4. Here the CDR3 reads CASSRGTGGTDTQYF. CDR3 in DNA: TGTGCCAGCAGTCGTGGGACAGGGGGCACAGATACGCAGTATTTT.

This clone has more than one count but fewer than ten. CDR3 DNA sequence: TGTGCCAGCAGCTTAGGGTATGGTGGGACAGGGGAAGAGACCCAGTACTTC. This codes for CASSLGYGGTGEETQYF. The chain recombines TRBV7-8 with TRBJ2-5; 10 bases fit TRBD1. The V gene's germline CDR1 is SGHVS and CDR2 FQNEAQ. This CDR3 contains 17 residues. V shed 1 base, J shed 3 bases, and the junction held 8 bases outside the gene matches. Drawing the rest from reference TRBV7-8 and TRBJ2-5, the complete variable domain is GAGVSQSPRYKVAKRGQDVALRCDPISGHVSLFWYQQALGQGPEFLTYFQNEAQLDKSGLPSDRFFAERPEGSVSTLKIQRTQQEDSAVYLCASSLGYGGTGEETQYFGPGTRLLVL.

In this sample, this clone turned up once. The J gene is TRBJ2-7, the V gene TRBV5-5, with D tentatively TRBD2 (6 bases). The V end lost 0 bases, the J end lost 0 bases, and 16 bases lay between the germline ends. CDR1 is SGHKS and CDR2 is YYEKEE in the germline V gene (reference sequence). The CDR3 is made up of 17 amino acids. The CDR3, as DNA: TGTGCCAGCAGCTTGGGAGAACCGGGACTCAGCTCCTACGAGCAGTACTTC. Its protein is CASSLGEPGLSSYEQYF.

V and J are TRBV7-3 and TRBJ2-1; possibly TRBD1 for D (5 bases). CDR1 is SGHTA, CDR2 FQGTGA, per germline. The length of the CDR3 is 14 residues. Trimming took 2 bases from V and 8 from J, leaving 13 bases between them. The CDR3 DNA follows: TGTGCCAGCAGCTTACGCAGGGTTGGGGATGAGCAGTTCTTC. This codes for CASSLRRVGDEQFF.

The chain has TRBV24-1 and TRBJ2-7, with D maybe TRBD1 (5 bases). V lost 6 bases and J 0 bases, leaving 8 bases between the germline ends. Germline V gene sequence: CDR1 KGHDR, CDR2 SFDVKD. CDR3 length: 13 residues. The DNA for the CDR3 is TGTGCCACCAGTCCCGACAGCTCCTACGAGCAGTACTTC. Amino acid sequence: CATSPDSSYEQYF.

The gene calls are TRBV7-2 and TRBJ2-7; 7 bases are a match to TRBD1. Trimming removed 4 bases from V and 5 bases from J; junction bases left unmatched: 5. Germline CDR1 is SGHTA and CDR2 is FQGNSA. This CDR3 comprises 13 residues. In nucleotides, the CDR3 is TGTGCCAGCAGCTCGGGACAGAGAAACGAGCAGTACTTC. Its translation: CASSSGQRNEQYF. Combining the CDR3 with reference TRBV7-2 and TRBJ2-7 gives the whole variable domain GAGVSQSPSNKVTEKGKDVELRCDPISGHTALYWYRQSLGQGLEFLIYFQGNSAPDKSGLPSDRFSAERTGGSVSTLTIQRTQQEDSAVYLCASSSGQRNEQYFGPGTRLTVT.

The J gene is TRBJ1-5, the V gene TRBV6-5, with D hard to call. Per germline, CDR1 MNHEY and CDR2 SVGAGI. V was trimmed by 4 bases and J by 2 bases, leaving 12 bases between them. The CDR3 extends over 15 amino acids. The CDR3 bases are TGTGCCAGCAGTTCAACTCCAAGCGGCAATCAGCCCCAGCATTTT. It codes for CASSSTPSGNQPQHF.

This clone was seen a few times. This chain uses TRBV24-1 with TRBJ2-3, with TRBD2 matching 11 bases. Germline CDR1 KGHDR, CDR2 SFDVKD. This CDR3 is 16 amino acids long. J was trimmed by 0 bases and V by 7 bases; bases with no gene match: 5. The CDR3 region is CATRQGLAVSTDTQYF. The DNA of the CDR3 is TGTGCCACCAGGCAGGGACTAGCGGTTAGCACAGATACGCAGTATTTT.

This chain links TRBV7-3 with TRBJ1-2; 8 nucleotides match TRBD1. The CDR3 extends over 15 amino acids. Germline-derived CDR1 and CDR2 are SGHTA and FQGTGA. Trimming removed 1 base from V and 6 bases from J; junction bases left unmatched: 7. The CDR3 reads CASSLRGTGDNGYTF. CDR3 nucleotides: TGTGCCAGCAGCTTAAGAGGGACAGGCGACAATGGCTACACCTTC. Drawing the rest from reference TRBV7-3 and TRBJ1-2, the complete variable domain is GAGVSQTPSNKVTEKGKYVELRCDPISGHTALYWYRQSLGQGPEFLIYFQGTGAADDSGLPNDRFFAVRPEGSVSTLKIQRTERGDSAVYLCASSLRGTGDNGYTFGSGTRLTVV.

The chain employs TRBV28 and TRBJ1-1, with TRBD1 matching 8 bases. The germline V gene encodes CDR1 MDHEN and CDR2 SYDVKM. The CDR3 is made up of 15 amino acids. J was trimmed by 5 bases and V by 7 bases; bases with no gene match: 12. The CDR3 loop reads CASIGQGASWTEAFF. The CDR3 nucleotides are TGTGCCAGCATAGGGCAGGGGGCTAGTTGGACTGAAGCTTTCTTT.

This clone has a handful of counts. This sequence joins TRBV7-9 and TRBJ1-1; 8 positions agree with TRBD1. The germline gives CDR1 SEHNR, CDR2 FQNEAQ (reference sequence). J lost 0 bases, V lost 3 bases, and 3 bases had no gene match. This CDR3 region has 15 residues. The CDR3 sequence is CASSFQQGVNTEAFF. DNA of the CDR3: TGTGCCAGCAGCTTCCAACAGGGGGTGAACACTGAAGCTTTCTTT.

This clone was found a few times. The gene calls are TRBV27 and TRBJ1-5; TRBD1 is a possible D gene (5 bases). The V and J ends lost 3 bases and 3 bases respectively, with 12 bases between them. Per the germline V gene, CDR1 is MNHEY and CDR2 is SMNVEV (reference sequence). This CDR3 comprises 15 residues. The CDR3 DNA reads TGTGCCAGCAGTTTCTCCGGGACTTTCAATCAGCCCCAGCATTTT. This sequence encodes CASSFSGTFNQPQHF.

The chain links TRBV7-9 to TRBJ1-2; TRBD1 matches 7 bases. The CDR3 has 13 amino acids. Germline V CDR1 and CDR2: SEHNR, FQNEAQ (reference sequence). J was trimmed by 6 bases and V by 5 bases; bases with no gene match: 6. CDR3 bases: TGTGCCAGCAGCCTCGGGACAGACGATGGCTACACCTTC. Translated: CASSLGTDDGYTF.

The CDR3: CASSLTPGQGYF. The CDR3 DNA follows: TGTGCCAGCAGCCTAACCCCGGGACAGGGATACTTC. The chain recombines TRBV6-2 or TRBV6-3 with TRBJ2-7; 9 nucleotides align to TRBD1. The length of the CDR3 is 12 residues. CDR1 and CDR2 (germline): MNHEY, SVGEGT. V trimming: 6 bases; J trimming: 13 bases; junction bases outside the gene matches: 10.

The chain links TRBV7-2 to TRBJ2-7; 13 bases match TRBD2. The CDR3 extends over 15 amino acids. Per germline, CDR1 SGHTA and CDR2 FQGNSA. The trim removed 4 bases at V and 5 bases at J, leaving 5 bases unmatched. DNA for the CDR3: TGTGCCAGCAGCTCCAGACTAGCGGGAGGAAACGAGCAGTACTTC. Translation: CASSSRLAGGNEQYF.

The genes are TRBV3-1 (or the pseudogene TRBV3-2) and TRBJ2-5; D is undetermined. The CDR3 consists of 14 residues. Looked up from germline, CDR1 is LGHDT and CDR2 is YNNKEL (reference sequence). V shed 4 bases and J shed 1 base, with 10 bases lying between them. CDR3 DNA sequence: TGTGCCAGCAGCCGGCCCTTCCCCCAAGAGACCCAGTACTTC. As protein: CASSRPFPQETQYF.

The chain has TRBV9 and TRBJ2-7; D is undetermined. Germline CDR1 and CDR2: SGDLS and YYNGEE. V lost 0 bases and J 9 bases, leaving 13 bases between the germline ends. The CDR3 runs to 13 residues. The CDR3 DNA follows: TGTGCCAGCAGCGTAGAGGTGGCCACGGGGCAGTACTTC. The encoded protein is CASSVEVATGQYF.

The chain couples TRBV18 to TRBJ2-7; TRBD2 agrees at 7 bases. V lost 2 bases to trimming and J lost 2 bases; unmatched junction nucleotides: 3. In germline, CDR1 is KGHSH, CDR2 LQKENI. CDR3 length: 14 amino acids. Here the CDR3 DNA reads TGTGCCAGCTCACCAGCAGCGGGACCCTACGAGCAGTACTTC. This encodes CASSPAAGPYEQYF.

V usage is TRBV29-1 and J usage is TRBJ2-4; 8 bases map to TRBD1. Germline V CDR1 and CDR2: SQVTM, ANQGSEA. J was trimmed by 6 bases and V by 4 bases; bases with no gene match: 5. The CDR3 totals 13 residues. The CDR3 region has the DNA TGCAGCGTTGCATCGGACAGGGTAAACATTCAGTACTTC. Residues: CSVASDRVNIQYF. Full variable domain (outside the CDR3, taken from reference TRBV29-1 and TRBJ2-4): SAVISQKPSRDICQRGTSLTIQCQVDSQVTMMFWYRQQPGQSLTLIATANQGSEATYESGFVIDKFPISRPNLTFSTLTVSNMSPEDSSIYLCSVASDRVNIQYFGAGTRLSVL.

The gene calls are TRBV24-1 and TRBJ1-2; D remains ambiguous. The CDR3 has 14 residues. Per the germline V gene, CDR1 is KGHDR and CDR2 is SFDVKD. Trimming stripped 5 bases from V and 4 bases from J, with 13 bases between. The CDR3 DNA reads TGTGCCACCAGTGGTGCAGGAGGGTTCTATGGCTACACCTTC. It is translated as CATSGAGGFYGYTF.

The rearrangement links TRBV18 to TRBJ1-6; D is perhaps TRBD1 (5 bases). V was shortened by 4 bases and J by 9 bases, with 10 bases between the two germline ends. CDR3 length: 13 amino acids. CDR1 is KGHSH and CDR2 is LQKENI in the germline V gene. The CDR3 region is CASSRNGASPLHF. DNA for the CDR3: TGTGCCAGCTCACGAAATGGGGCTTCACCCCTCCACTTT.

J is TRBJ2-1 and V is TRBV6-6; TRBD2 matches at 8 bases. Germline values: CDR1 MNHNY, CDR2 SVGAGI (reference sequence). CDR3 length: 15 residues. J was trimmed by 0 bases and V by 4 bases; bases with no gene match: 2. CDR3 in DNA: TGTGCCAGCAGTTCTACTAGCGGCTCCTACAATGAGCAGTTCTTC. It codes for CASSSTSGSYNEQFF.

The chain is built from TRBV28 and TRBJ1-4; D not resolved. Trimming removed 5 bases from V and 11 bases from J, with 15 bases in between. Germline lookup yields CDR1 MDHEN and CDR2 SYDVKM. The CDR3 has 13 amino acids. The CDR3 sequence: CASSRFRTGKLFF. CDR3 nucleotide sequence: TGTGCCAGCAGTCGATTTAGAACCGGGAAACTGTTTTTT.

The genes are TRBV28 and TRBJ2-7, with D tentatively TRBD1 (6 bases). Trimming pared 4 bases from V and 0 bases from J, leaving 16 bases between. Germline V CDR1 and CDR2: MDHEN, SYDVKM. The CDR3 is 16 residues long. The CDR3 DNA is TGTGCCAGCAGTTCTCCAGGGGCGAGGGGCTCCTACGAGCAGTACTTC. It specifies CASSSPGARGSYEQYF.